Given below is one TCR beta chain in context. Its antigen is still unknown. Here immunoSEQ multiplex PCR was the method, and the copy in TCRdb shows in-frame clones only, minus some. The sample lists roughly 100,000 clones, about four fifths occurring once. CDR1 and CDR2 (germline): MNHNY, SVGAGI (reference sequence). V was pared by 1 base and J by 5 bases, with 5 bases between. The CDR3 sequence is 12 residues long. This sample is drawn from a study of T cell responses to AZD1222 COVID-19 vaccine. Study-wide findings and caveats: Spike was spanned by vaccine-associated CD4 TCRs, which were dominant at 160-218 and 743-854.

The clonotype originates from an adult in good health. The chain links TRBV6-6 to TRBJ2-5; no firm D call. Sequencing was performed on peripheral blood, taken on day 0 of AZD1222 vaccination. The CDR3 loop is CASSYYVETQYF. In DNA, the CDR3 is TGTGCCAGCAGTTACTATGTCGAGACCCAGTACTTC.